Following are 32 T cell receptor beta chains from one sample sequenced in a study of T cell responses to AZD1222 COVID-19 vaccine. Repertoires were generated with immunoSEQ multiplex PCR, while TCRdb's copy carries only in-frame clones and drops some. The sample yields tens of thousands of clones, 75% to 90% seen once. Sequences were derived from peripheral blood, sampled on day 0 of AZD1222 vaccination. The source of these receptors is an adult in good health.

The table lists this clone with a count of one. The genes are TRBV4-1 and TRBJ1-2, with 9 nucleotides matching TRBD1. The V and J ends lost 4 bases and 4 bases, in that order; junction bases with no gene match: 7. Germline lookup yields CDR1 MGHRA and CDR2 YSYEKL. This CDR3 is built from 15 residues. The CDR3 loop reads CASSPGTGQTYGYTF. CDR3 coding DNA: TGCGCCAGCAGCCCGGGGACAGGGCAGACCTATGGCTACACCTTC.

The V call is TRBV19, the J call TRBJ1-1, with no clear D. The CDR3 has 14 amino acids. V was pared by 4 bases and J by 11 bases, with 20 bases between. Germline lookup yields CDR1 LNHDA and CDR2 SQIVND (reference sequence). The CDR3 bases are TGTGCCAGTAGTACTCAGGTCAGTGGGCGTGAGGCTTTCTTT. Its translation: CASSTQVSGREAFF.

The chain uses TRBV18 and TRBJ2-1; 10 positions match TRBD1. With V trimmed by 3 bases and J by 4 bases, 6 bases remained unmatched. Per the germline V gene, CDR1 is KGHSH and CDR2 is LQKENI. The CDR3 is made up of 16 amino acids. CDR3 sequence: CASSPVDRGLYNEQFF. CDR3 coding DNA: TGTGCCAGCTCACCGGTAGACAGGGGGCTTTACAATGAGCAGTTCTTC.

The sample holds one count of this clone. The V gene is TRBV7-2, the J gene TRBJ2-3; no firm D call. The ends were cut back, 9 bases at V and 1 base at J, with 11 bases in the middle. Looked up from germline, CDR1 is SGHTA and CDR2 is FQGNSA. CDR3 length: 13 amino acids. CDR3 coding DNA: TGTGCCAGTGAAGTAGTCGGCACAGATACGCAGTATTTT. This codes for CASEVVGTDTQYF. Complete variable domain (other parts from reference TRBV7-2 and TRBJ2-3): GAGVSQSPSNKVTEKGKDVELRCDPISGHTALYWYRQSLGQGLEFLIYFQGNSAPDKSGLPSDRFSAERTGGSVSTLTIQRTQQEDSAVYLCASEVVGTDTQYFGPGTRLTVL.

This clone was seen once. As DNA, the CDR3 is TGCGCCAGCAGCTTGGGAGGGACAGATAGCAATCAGCCCCAGCATTTT. It yields the protein CASSLGGTDSNQPQHF. The chain carries TRBV5-1 and TRBJ1-5, with 7 bases fitting TRBD1. The junction had 3 bases not matched to a gene; V was cut back by 0 bases and J by 0 bases. In germline, CDR1 is SGHRS, CDR2 YFSETQ. The CDR3 runs to 16 residues.

By its share, this clone is medium-sized. The V gene is TRBV28, the J gene TRBJ2-1; 12 positions agree with TRBD2. V lost 4 bases to trimming and J lost 2 bases; unmatched junction nucleotides: 12. CDR3 size: 19 residues. Germline V gives CDR1 MDHEN, CDR2 SYDVKM. The CDR3 bases are TGTGCCAGCAGTTCGGGACTAGCGGGTCCCTCCAACACCTACAATGAGCAGTTCTTC. This translates into CASSSGLAGPSNTYNEQFF.

V is TRBV5-4 and J is TRBJ2-7; 8 positions match TRBD1. The length of the CDR3 is 15 residues. Germline loops: CDR1 SGHNT, CDR2 YYREEE (reference sequence). The J segment lost 4 bases and the V segment lost 4 bases, leaving 10 bases of the junction unmatched. This CDR3 is CASSPRTGSSYEQYF. The CDR3 DNA follows: TGTGCCAGCAGCCCCCGGACAGGGTCTAGTTACGAGCAGTACTTC.

The V call is TRBV6-5, the J call TRBJ1-2, with D perhaps TRBD1 (6 bases). The V gene lost 9 bases and the J gene lost 0 bases, with 11 bases spanning the gap. The germline V gene encodes CDR1 MNHEY and CDR2 SVGAGI. This CDR3 region has 13 residues. The CDR3 DNA reads as TGTGCCAGGGCACAGGGTCCTAACTATGGCTACACCTTC. This gives the protein CARAQGPNYGYTF.

The rearrangement links TRBV27 to TRBJ2-1; possible D gene TRBD1, 5 bases. This CDR3 contains 15 residues. V was pared by 8 bases and J by 3 bases, with 17 bases between. The germline V gene has CDR1 MNHEY and CDR2 SMNVEV (reference sequence). In DNA form, the CDR3 reads TGTGCCAGCTTACCACTCAGGGCCCTCTACAATGAGCAGTTCTTC. Encoded protein: CASLPLRALYNEQFF.

This chain joins TRBV4-1 and TRBJ2-1; 12 bases align to TRBD2. The CDR3 has 15 amino acids. CDR1 is MGHRA and CDR2 is YSYEKL in the germline V gene. Trimming took 8 bases from V and 7 from J; bases not matched to a gene: 9. The CDR3 sequence is CASGLAGGGGNEQFF. As DNA, the CDR3 is TGCGCCAGCGGCCTAGCGGGAGGGGGTGGTAATGAGCAGTTCTTC.

The chain recombines TRBV2 with TRBJ2-4; 8 bases are a match to TRBD1. CDR3 length: 15 amino acids. The germline gives CDR1 SNHLY, CDR2 FYNNEI. V trimming: 2 bases; J trimming: 10 bases; junction bases outside the gene matches: 10. The CDR3 loop is CASSEPGQAWDIQYF. CDR3 bases: TGTGCCAGCAGTGAACCGGGACAGGCTTGGGATATTCAGTACTTC. Variable domain in full (rest from reference TRBV2 and TRBJ2-4): EPEVTQTPSHQVTQMGQEVILRCVPISNHLYFYWYRQILGQKVEFLVSFYNNEISEKSEIFDDQFSVERPDGSNFTLKIRSTKLEDSAMYFCASSEPGQAWDIQYFGAGTRLSVL.

V gene TRBV2 combines with J gene TRBJ1-5; the match to TRBD1 covers 7 bases. V trimming: 2 bases; J trimming: 0 bases; junction bases outside the gene matches: 7. From germline, CDR1 is SNHLY and CDR2 FYNNEI. There are 17 residues in the CDR3. The CDR3 loop is CASSEFGTALSNQPQHF. DNA for the CDR3: TGTGCCAGCAGTGAATTTGGGACAGCTCTTAGCAATCAGCCCCAGCATTTT. Full variable domain (remainder filled in from reference TRBV2 and TRBJ1-5): EPEVTQTPSHQVTQMGQEVILRCVPISNHLYFYWYRQILGQKVEFLVSFYNNEISEKSEIFDDQFSVERPDGSNFTLKIRSTKLEDSAMYFCASSEFGTALSNQPQHFGDGTRLSIL.

With regard to this clone: Compared with germline, one end of the junction differs, possibly owing to a read error. J is TRBJ2-7 and V is TRBV7-7, with 8 positions matching TRBD1. Germline V lookup: CDR1 SSHAT, CDR2 FNYEAQ (reference sequence). This CDR3 is built from 13 residues. The CDR3 sequence: CASSFDRGDEQYF. CDR3 coding DNA: TGTGCTAGCAGCTTCGACAGGGGAGACGAGCAGTACTTC.

The chain combines TRBV7-3 with TRBJ1-1, with D uncertain. Deletions cut 5 bases from V and 6 bases from J, with 13 bases between. The CDR3 has 13 amino acids. Germline V gene lookup returns CDR1 SGHTA and CDR2 FQGTGA. The CDR3 coding sequence is TGTGCCAGCAGCCCTCGGGAGGCCGCTGAAGCTTTCTTT. Protein sequence: CASSPREAAEAFF.

The genes are TRBV30 and TRBJ2-7, with D possibly called TRBD1 or TRBD2 (5 bases each). V was shortened by 2 bases and J by 11 bases, with 16 bases between the two germline ends. Germline V CDR1 and CDR2: GTSNPN, SVGIG (reference sequence). There are 12 residues in the CDR3. CDR3 region: CAWSIFRDRKYF. The CDR3 DNA follows: TGTGCCTGGAGTATTTTCAGGGACCGAAAGTACTTC.

This chain connects TRBV10-3 to TRBJ2-2; D tentatively reads TRBD1 or TRBD2 (5 bases each). The CDR3 covers 17 residues. With 0 bases removed from V and 7 bases from J, the gap between germline ends came to 18 bases. The V gene's germline CDR1 is ENHRY and CDR2 SYGVKD. CDR3 region: CAISESGTHDVHGELFF. As DNA, the CDR3 is TGTGCCATCAGTGAGTCTGGGACCCACGACGTCCACGGGGAGCTGTTTTTT.

This chain links TRBV11-2 with TRBJ1-2; D gene unclear. Germline CDR1 reads SGHAT; CDR2 reads FQNNGV. This CDR3 is 17 amino acids long. Trimming stripped 1 base from V and 0 bases from J, with 15 bases between. The CDR3 region is CASSLGLTGGANYGYTF. DNA for the CDR3: TGTGCCAGCAGCTTAGGACTTACGGGTGGAGCTAACTATGGCTACACCTTC.

This clone was found once. The chain joins TRBV30 to TRBJ1-2; TRBD1 matches 12 bases. V dropped 3 bases and J dropped 1; count of bases not matched to a gene: 6. Germline V gives CDR1 GTSNPN, CDR2 SVGIG (reference sequence). The CDR3 contains 16 residues. The CDR3 sequence: CAWSEGQGAYNYGYTF. The DNA of the CDR3 is TGTGCCTGGAGCGAGGGACAGGGGGCTTATAACTATGGCTACACCTTC. Full variable domain (rest looked up from reference TRBV30 and TRBJ1-2): SQTIHQWPATLVQPVGSPLSLECTVEGTSNPNLYWYRQAAGRGLQLLFYSVGIGQISSEVPQNLSASRPQDRQFILSSKKLLLSDSGFYLCAWSEGQGAYNYGYTFGSGTRLTVV.

The V call is TRBV5-1, the J call TRBJ2-5; no clear D gene. The CDR3 contains 12 residues. The germline CDR1 and CDR2 sequences are SGHRS and YFSETQ. Between the trimmed V and J ends, which lost 5 bases and 9 bases, there was a span of 14 bases. CDR3 protein: CASRLHPLAQYF. The DNA of the CDR3 is TGCGCCAGCAGACTACACCCTTTGGCCCAGTACTTC.

This clone was seen a single time. The chain employs TRBV27 and TRBJ1-5; TRBD1 aligns across 8 bases. V trimming: 5 bases; J trimming: 5 bases; junction bases outside the gene matches: 8. Germline V CDR1 and CDR2: MNHEY, SMNVEV (reference sequence). There are 15 residues in the CDR3. The CDR3 spells CASSIRTGNDQPQHF. CDR3 bases: TGTGCCAGCAGTATAAGGACAGGGAACGATCAGCCCCAGCATTTT.

The rearrangement joins TRBV6-5 to TRBJ1-2; D unresolved. CDR3 length equals 14 residues. Trimming took off 2 bases at V and 0 bases at J, with 7 bases between the two ends. Germline assignment: CDR1 MNHEY and CDR2 SVGAGI. CDR3 in amino acids: CASSYRSTNYGYTF. The CDR3, as DNA: TGTGCCAGCAGTTACAGGAGCACTAACTATGGCTACACCTTC.

The gene calls are TRBV24-1 and TRBJ1-2; 11 bases align to TRBD1. CDR3 size: 15 residues. CDR1 and CDR2 from the germline V gene are KGHDR and SFDVKD. V shed 12 bases, J shed 4 bases, and the junction held 12 bases outside the gene matches. The CDR3 sequence: CAVSPGTGGGYGYTF. In DNA, the CDR3 is TGTGCCGTCTCTCCGGGGACAGGGGGTGGCTATGGCTACACCTTC.

The chain couples TRBV11-2 to TRBJ1-1; D unresolved. From germline, CDR1 is SGHAT and CDR2 FQNNGV. The CDR3 spans 14 residues. With 6 bases removed from V and 2 bases from J, the gap between germline ends came to 13 bases. The CDR3 sequence is CASRSSGFNTEAFF. The CDR3, as DNA: TGTGCCAGCAGGTCTAGTGGGTTTAACACTGAAGCTTTCTTT. The whole variable domain, filled in from reference TRBV11-2 and TRBJ1-1, reads EAGVAQSPRYKIIEKRQSVAFWCNPISGHATLYWYQQILGQGPKLLIQFQNNGVVDDSQLPKDRFSAERLKGVDSTLKIQPAKLEDSAVYLCASRSSGFNTEAFFGQGTRLTVV.

The DNA of the CDR3 is TGTGCCAGCAGCTCGACAGGGCCACTTACTTCCTACGAGCAGTACTTC. Translated, it gives CASSSTGPLTSYEQYF. This chain uses TRBV5-6 with TRBJ2-7; 7 nucleotides agree with TRBD1. Germline CDR1 reads SGHDT; CDR2 reads YYEEEE. The CDR3 runs 16 residues. The V and J ends lost 3 bases and 1 base, in that order; junction bases with no gene match: 10.

The chain employs TRBV2 and TRBJ1-1; TRBD1 matches 7 bases. Trimming cost V 5 bases and J 8 bases; bases outside gene matches: 5. The CDR3 spans 12 residues. Germline V gene lookup returns CDR1 SNHLY and CDR2 FYNNEI. Here the CDR3 reads CASSLQGVEAFF. The CDR3 coding sequence is TGTGCCAGCAGTCTTCAGGGGGTAGAAGCTTTCTTT.

Here the CDR3 reads CASSPPRGGGDYNEQFF. Here the CDR3 DNA reads TGTGCCAGCAGCCCCCCGCGAGGGGGCGGGGATTACAATGAGCAGTTCTTC. This chain joins TRBV13 and TRBJ2-1; D is perhaps TRBD1 (7 bases). CDR3 length: 17 amino acids. Germline V lookup: CDR1 PRHDT, CDR2 FYEKMQ (reference sequence). V lost 5 bases and J 4 bases, leaving 21 bases between the germline ends.

This clone came up once. The chain joins TRBV30 to TRBJ1-1, with no clear D. In germline, CDR1 is GTSNPN, CDR2 SVGIG (reference sequence). The CDR3 is made up of 13 amino acids. Trimming left V 4 bases short and J 5 bases short, with 14 bases between. DNA of the CDR3: TGTGCCTGGAAGACAAGGCAGGTTACTGAAGCTTTCTTT. Its protein product is CAWKTRQVTEAFF.

The DNA for the CDR3 is TGCAGTGCCATGACATTGACCTACACCTTC. Protein: CSAMTLTYTF. The rearrangement joins TRBV20-1 to TRBJ1-2, with D unclear. CDR1 and CDR2 (germline): DFQATT, SNEGSKA (reference sequence). V was trimmed by 6 bases and J by 10 bases, leaving 12 bases between them. The CDR3 spans 10 residues.

The V and J genes are TRBV12-3 or TRBV12-4 and TRBJ1-1, with D tentatively TRBD1 (6 bases). This CDR3 is built from 12 residues. Trimming removed 5 bases at V and 11 bases at J, with 15 bases between. The CDR3 loop is CASSPSGAWAFF. The CDR3 bases are TGTGCCAGCAGTCCTTCAGGGGCCTGGGCTTTCTTT.

The genes are TRBV19 and TRBJ2-1, with TRBD2 identical over 14 bases. V shed 3 bases, J shed 4 bases, and the junction held 8 bases outside the gene matches. This CDR3 spans 18 amino acids. Germline CDR1 LNHDA, CDR2 SQIVND (reference sequence). The CDR3 DNA follows: TGTGCCAGTAGTATCGGACTAGCGGGGGGAGATCTATACAATGAGCAGTTCTTC. Translation gives CASSIGLAGGDLYNEQFF.

V is TRBV2 and J is TRBJ2-2; possibly TRBD2 for D (5 bases). CDR3 length: 14 amino acids. V shed 8 bases and J shed 2 bases, with 12 bases lying between them. Germline values: CDR1 SNHLY, CDR2 FYNNEI. The CDR3 DNA reads as TGTGCCAGCGAAGCGGAGCCTAACACCGGGGAGCTGTTTTTT. Its translation is CASEAEPNTGELFF.

The V and J genes are TRBV5-4 and TRBJ1-2; D is ambiguous. The CDR3 length is 14 residues. The V gene lost 4 bases and the J gene lost 8 bases, with 18 bases spanning the gap. Germline CDR1 and CDR2: SGHNT and YYREEE (reference sequence). The CDR3 DNA is TGTGCCAGCAGCCAAATGACACCCCCCGACGGCTACACCTTC. As protein: CASSQMTPPDGYTF.